This passage covers 27 T cell receptor beta chains from one sample sequenced in a study of cytomegalovirus exposure and HLA in healthy donors. PCR involved 60 Vbeta and 13 Jbeta primers. The assay was immunoSEQ multiplex PCR, and TCRdb's table has in-frame clones only and misses some. The repertoire includes 150,000 to 200,000 clones, approximately 80% of them detected once, and 6% to 9% sits in the top ten. The sequencing sample was made of PBMCs. All receptors come from a woman in her twenties or thirties in good health and CMV-seropositive.

The V gene is TRBV7-9, the J gene TRBJ1-1; possible D gene TRBD1, 5 bases. The CDR3 covers 15 residues. Germline V gene lookup returns CDR1 SEHNR and CDR2 FQNEAQ (reference sequence). V lost 6 bases, J lost 1 base, and 15 bases lay in between. CDR3 DNA: TGTGCCAGCAGTACAAGGCTGGACACGAACACTGAAGCTTTCTTT. Protein product: CASSTRLDTNTEAFF.

This chain joins TRBV7-2 and TRBJ2-2; the D is unclear. Germline CDR1 SGHTA, CDR2 FQGNSA. This CDR3 has 15 amino acids. Deletions cut 1 base from V and 1 base from J, with 7 bases between. The DNA of the CDR3 is TGTGCCAGCAGCTTAGTTACGGGGAACACCGGGGAGCTGTTTTTT. This gives the protein CASSLVTGNTGELFF.

This rearrangement joins TRBV19 to TRBJ1-5; TRBD1 might be the D (5 bases). CDR3 size: 17 residues. From germline, CDR1 is LNHDA and CDR2 SQIVND (reference sequence). V lost 3 bases and J 2 bases, leaving 17 bases between the germline ends. The CDR3 DNA is TGTGCCAGTAGTATTTTGGGGGACTGGATGGGCAATCAGCCCCAGCATTTT. Encoded protein: CASSILGDWMGNQPQHF.

V and J are TRBV5-1 and TRBJ2-5; the D is unclear. The J call may be faulty, since TRBJ2-7 better matches the DNA end. The CDR3 has 15 amino acids. Germline V CDR1 and CDR2: SGHRS, YFSETQ. The CDR3 nucleotides are TGCGCCAGCAGCTTGGCGTACTCCCATTTCTACGAGCAGTACTTC. Its translation: CASSLAYSHFYEQYF.

The rearrangement joins TRBV7-3 to TRBJ1-2, with 7 bases aligning to TRBD1. The CDR3 is 13 amino acids. Trimming at V came to 8 bases and at J to 5 bases, leaving 8 bases not matched to a gene. Germline V lookup: CDR1 SGHTA, CDR2 FQGTGA. The CDR3: CASSPGGRYGYTF. In DNA form, the CDR3 reads TGTGCCAGCTCGCCAGGGGGTCGGTATGGCTACACCTTC.

This clone was seen a single time. The chain has TRBV15 and TRBJ1-6, with 7 bases lining up with TRBD1. The V segment lost 3 bases and the J segment 3 bases; nucleotides outside the gene matches: 5. CDR1 is LNHNV and CDR2 is YYDKDF in the germline V gene (reference sequence). The CDR3 is made up of 16 amino acids. The CDR3 DNA reads TGTGCCACCAGCAGCGACGGGACAGACTATAATTCACCCCTCCACTTT. Its protein product is CATSSDGTDYNSPLHF.

V gene TRBV2 combines with J gene TRBJ2-7, with TRBD1 matching over 8 bases. Trimming removed 5 bases from V and 4 bases from J; junction bases left unmatched: 10. Germline CDR1 is SNHLY and CDR2 is FYNNEI. The CDR3 sequence is 15 residues long. The CDR3 coding sequence is TGTGCCAGCAGTTCTACCGGGACAGGAGCTTACGAGCAGTACTTC. This sequence encodes CASSSTGTGAYEQYF.

The CDR3, as DNA: TGCAGCGTTGGGGGTAGCGGGGGGCCATTATTCTACAATGAGCAGTTCTTC. Protein sequence: CSVGGSGGPLFYNEQFF. J is TRBJ2-1 and V is TRBV29-1; 10 bases are shared with TRBD2. V was pared by 4 bases and J by 3 bases, with 12 bases of the junction left unmatched. The CDR3 length is 17 residues. CDR1 is SQVTM, CDR2 ANQGSEA, per germline.

V is TRBV5-1 and J is TRBJ2-1; a possible D gene is TRBD2 (6 bases). This CDR3 has 12 amino acids. V shed 7 bases and J shed 2 bases, with 7 bases lying between them. CDR1 and CDR2 from the germline V gene are SGHRS and YFSETQ. CDR3 nucleotide sequence: TGCGCCAGCCAGCGGGCCTACAATGAGCAGTTCTTC. This gives the protein CASQRAYNEQFF.

The V gene is TRBV19, the J gene TRBJ1-6, with 7 bases aligning to TRBD1. This CDR3 is built from 15 residues. V gave up 11 bases and J gave up 5 bases; unmatched junction bases: 12. Germline-derived CDR1 and CDR2 are LNHDA and SQIVND (reference sequence). The CDR3 DNA reads as TGTGCCGTCAGAAGAGATGGGACAGATAATTCACCCCTCCACTTT. As protein: CAVRRDGTDNSPLHF. Full variable domain (rest looked up from reference TRBV19 and TRBJ1-6): DGGITQSPKYLFRKEGQNVTLSCEQNLNHDAMYWYRQDPGQGLRLIYYSQIVNDFQKGDIAEGYSVSREKKESFPLTVTSAQKNPTAFYLCAVRRDGTDNSPLHFGNGTRLTVT.

The CDR3 coding sequence is TGTGCCAGCAGCCGGATAGGGACAGGGATTGGGAATTCACCCCTCCACTTT. Translation: CASSRIGTGIGNSPLHF. The chain links TRBV7-2 to TRBJ1-6, with 9 nucleotides matching TRBD1. Germline values: CDR1 SGHTA, CDR2 FQGNSA. J was trimmed by 7 bases and V by 5 bases; bases with no gene match: 12. CDR3 length equals 17 residues.

The sample holds a few counts of this clone. The chain combines TRBV7-2 with TRBJ1-6, with 7 bases fitting TRBD1. The V segment lost 1 base and the J segment 6 bases; nucleotides outside the gene matches: 6. The CDR3 spans 16 residues. Germline values: CDR1 SGHTA, CDR2 FQGNSA. The DNA for the CDR3 is TGTGCCAGCAGCTTAGGTTTGGGGACAGTTAATTCACCCCTCCACTTT. Translation: CASSLGLGTVNSPLHF.

The table lists this clone with a count of one. The V and J genes are TRBV7-9 and TRBJ1-6; D is perhaps TRBD1 (6 bases). Germline V CDR1 and CDR2: SEHNR, FQNEAQ (reference sequence). V gave up 5 bases and J gave up 1 base, with 15 bases separating them. The CDR3 consists of 17 residues. The CDR3 DNA reads TGTGCCAGCAGCCCTCCACGGGGGGCGTCCTATAATTCACCCCTCCACTTT. Residues: CASSPPRGASYNSPLHF.

The chain employs TRBV27 and TRBJ2-7, with D possibly matching TRBD2 (5 bases). Germline assignment: CDR1 MNHEY and CDR2 SMNVEV (reference sequence). The CDR3 covers 16 residues. Trimming took 0 bases from V and 2 from J, leaving 14 bases between them. CDR3 DNA sequence: TGTGCCAGCAGTTTATCTTATCCAGGAGCGGCCTACGAGCAGTACTTC. This translates into CASSLSYPGAAYEQYF.

The CDR3 protein is CASSDQARGLDEQYF. In DNA form, the CDR3 reads TGTGCCAGCAGCGATCAAGCCAGGGGGCTCGACGAGCAGTACTTC. This chain uses TRBV6-6 with TRBJ2-7, with TRBD1 matching over 8 bases. The CDR3 length is 15 residues. The junction had 12 bases not matched to a gene; V was cut back by 6 bases and J by 5 bases. Germline assignment: CDR1 MNHNY and CDR2 SVGAGI (reference sequence).

This chain joins TRBV6-1 and TRBJ1-6; weak D call: TRBD1 (5 bases). This CDR3 comprises 15 residues. Per germline, CDR1 MNHNS and CDR2 SASEGT. Deletions cut 6 bases from V and 11 bases from J, with 20 bases between. The chain's CDR3 is CASRLLDNPRPPLHF. The DNA for the CDR3 is TGTGCCAGCAGACTATTGGACAATCCTCGTCCACCCCTCCACTTT.

This clone occurred once. The chain joins TRBV19 to TRBJ2-2; D gene ambiguous. This CDR3 region has 14 residues. Germline V lookup: CDR1 LNHDA, CDR2 SQIVND (reference sequence). V gave up 6 bases and J gave up 3 bases, with 11 bases separating them. The CDR3 sequence: CASRGETDTGELFF. The CDR3 DNA sequence: TGTGCCAGTAGGGGCGAGACGGACACCGGGGAGCTGTTTTTT.

V gene TRBV15 combines with J gene TRBJ2-1, with D tentatively TRBD1 (6 bases). This CDR3 comprises 15 residues. V lost 0 bases and J 8 bases, leaving 14 bases between the germline ends. Germline CDR1 reads LNHNV; CDR2 reads YYDKDF (reference sequence). The chain's CDR3 is CATSRDRTQGHEQFF. The CDR3 DNA sequence: TGTGCCACCAGCAGAGATCGAACACAGGGCCATGAGCAGTTCTTC.

This chain connects TRBV7-9 to TRBJ2-7; possible D gene TRBD1, 5 bases. This CDR3 has 14 residues. Germline V CDR1 and CDR2: SEHNR, FQNEAQ (reference sequence). V was trimmed by 8 bases and J by 2 bases, leaving 16 bases between them. CDR3 amino acids: CASRQGSVPYEQYF. CDR3 nucleotide sequence: TGTGCCAGCCGCCAGGGCTCAGTGCCCTACGAGCAGTACTTC.

The chain is built from TRBV19 and TRBJ2-1; perhaps TRBD1 as D (6 bases). The germline gives CDR1 LNHDA, CDR2 SQIVND (reference sequence). V was cut by 3 bases and J by 4 bases, with 19 bases left in between. The CDR3 spans 17 residues. CDR3 amino acids: CASSISYGRGSYNEQFF. The CDR3 DNA is TGTGCCAGTAGTATCTCCTATGGCAGGGGTAGTTACAATGAGCAGTTCTTC.

The chain links TRBV2 to TRBJ2-7; TRBD1 matches 10 bases. The germline CDR1 and CDR2 sequences are SNHLY and FYNNEI. J gave up 5 bases and V 8 bases, and 9 bases lay outside the gene matches. The CDR3 runs 14 residues. The chain's CDR3 is CASYPRDRGHEQYF. The CDR3 DNA follows: TGTGCCAGCTACCCCCGGGACAGGGGCCACGAGCAGTACTTC.

J is TRBJ1-4 and V is TRBV28; 7 positions match TRBD1. CDR3 length: 14 residues. Per germline, CDR1 MDHEN and CDR2 SYDVKM. The V and J ends lost 4 bases and 8 bases, in that order; junction bases with no gene match: 7. The CDR3, as DNA: TGTGCCAGCAGTTCTACAGGGGAAGGCGAAAAACTGTTTTTT. Translating it yields CASSSTGEGEKLFF.

The chain is built from TRBV30 and TRBJ1-2; D not resolved. CDR3 size: 13 residues. The germline V gene encodes CDR1 GTSNPN and CDR2 SVGIG (reference sequence). The germline V and J ends were trimmed by 1 base and 4 bases, with 10 bases remaining between them. The CDR3 DNA reads as TGTGCCTGGAGTGGGGTGGGGAGCTATGGCTACACCTTC. Translated: CAWSGVGSYGYTF.

Only one count was recorded for this clone. V gene TRBV5-1 combines with J gene TRBJ2-7; a possible D gene is TRBD2 (6 bases). The V and J ends lost 4 bases and 7 bases respectively, with 21 bases between them. The germline V gene encodes CDR1 SGHRS and CDR2 YFSETQ. CDR3 size: 15 residues. For the CDR3, the DNA is TGCGCCAGCAGCCCACGTTGGCAGTGGAGCGGGGAGCAGTACTTC. This sequence encodes CASSPRWQWSGEQYF.

Regarding this clone: Other DNA sequences from this sample encode an identical CDR3 as well. This chain uses TRBV18 with TRBJ1-2; 9 nucleotides align to TRBD1. The CDR3 sequence is 14 residues long. J gave up 2 bases and V 3 bases, and 1 base lay outside the gene matches. Germline loops: CDR1 KGHSH, CDR2 LQKENI. CDR3 in amino acids: CASSPGQGNYGYTF. As DNA, the CDR3 is TGTGCCAGCTCACCGGGACAGGGCAACTATGGCTACACCTTC.

This clone was counted once. This chain links TRBV23-1 with TRBJ1-3, with 8 bases fitting TRBD1. TRBV23-1 is noted as an ORF with a role that remains uncertain. The length of the CDR3 is 16 residues. V gave up 3 bases and J gave up 6 bases; unmatched junction bases: 10. CDR3 in DNA: TGCGCCAGCAGTCACAAATTAGGACAGGGAGAAAACACCATATATTTT. Its protein is CASSHKLGQGENTIYF.

This rearrangement joins TRBV7-6 to TRBJ2-1; 11 bases are shared with TRBD2. CDR3 length: 19 amino acids. J was trimmed by 0 bases and V by 1 base; bases with no gene match: 8. Germline assignment: CDR1 SGHVS and CDR2 FNYEAQ. Written as DNA, the CDR3 is TGTGCCAGCAGCTTAGGACTAGCGGGGTTCGTAAGCTCCTACAATGAGCAGTTCTTC. This encodes CASSLGLAGFVSSYNEQFF.